Presented here are 23 T cell receptor beta chains from one specimen sequenced in a study of T cell responses to AZD1222 COVID-19 vaccine. Here immunoSEQ multiplex PCR was the method, and the copy in TCRdb shows in-frame clones only, minus some. In the table there are some 92,000 clones, about 90% of which are singletons. Sequencing was performed on peripheral blood, taken on day 0 of AZD1222 vaccination. These receptors were obtained from an adult in good health.

This chain connects TRBV18 to TRBJ2-3; D unresolved. Germline V lookup: CDR1 KGHSH, CDR2 LQKENI. The CDR3 sequence is 13 residues long. V was trimmed by 1 base and J by 5 bases, leaving 7 bases between them. CDR3 sequence (DNA): TGTGCCAGCTCACCACTTTTACGAGATACGCAGTATTTT. Translation gives CASSPLLRDTQYF.

V and J are TRBV12-2 and TRBJ2-1; TRBD2 is the table's D call, not checked against the DNA. TRBV12-2 is annotated as a pseudogene. The CDR3 runs 17 residues. This chain's CDR3 is CASRLPETSGIYNEQFF. The CDR3 nucleotides are TGTGCAAGTCGCCTCCCCGAGACTAGCGGGATATACAATGAGCAGTTCTTC.

This chain links TRBV7-2 with TRBJ1-5; D gene uncertain. The CDR3 runs to 14 residues. Per the germline V gene, CDR1 is SGHTA and CDR2 is FQGNSA. Trimming left V 1 base short and J 5 bases short, with 9 bases between. The CDR3 DNA reads as TGTGCCAGCAGCTTAGATGGCGGATATCAGCCCCAGCATTTT. This gives the protein CASSLDGGYQPQHF.

The gene calls are TRBV7-9 and TRBJ1-2; TRBD1 matches at 7 bases. The CDR3 has 14 residues. Germline CDR1 SEHNR, CDR2 FQNEAQ (reference sequence). V was pared by 5 bases and J by 5 bases, with 8 bases of the junction left unmatched. In DNA form, the CDR3 reads TGTGCCAGCAGCAGGGACAGCGGCGGGTATGGCTACACCTTC. Its protein product is CASSRDSGGYGYTF.

The chain is built from TRBV4-3 and TRBJ1-3; D is possibly TRBD1 (6 bases). The CDR3 is 15 residues long. With 0 bases removed from V and 5 bases from J, the gap between germline ends came to 11 bases. Germline V gives CDR1 LGHNA, CDR2 YSLEER. The CDR3 loop reads CASSQDTGFRNTIYF. For the CDR3, the DNA is TGCGCCAGCAGCCAAGACACAGGGTTTAGAAACACCATATATTTT.

The rearrangement links TRBV10-3 to TRBJ1-1; 9 nucleotides match TRBD1. V lost 7 bases, J lost 8 bases, and 11 bases stayed unmatched. The V gene's germline CDR1 is ENHRY and CDR2 SYGVKD. The CDR3 has 14 amino acids. The CDR3 protein is CAITRGQGRTEAFF. The CDR3 coding sequence is TGTGCCATCACTCGTGGACAGGGGAGGACCGAAGCTTTCTTT.

The chain is built from TRBV14 and TRBJ1-2; D might be TRBD1 (6 bases). Germline V gene data show CDR1 as SGHDN and CDR2 as FVKESK. V shed 5 bases and J shed 3 bases, with 10 bases lying between them. The CDR3 is 13 residues long. The chain's CDR3 is CASSYRADYGYTF. The CDR3 nucleotides are TGTGCCAGCAGCTACAGGGCAGACTATGGCTACACCTTC. Based on the CDR3 plus reference TRBV14 and TRBJ1-2, the full variable domain is EAGVTQFPSHSVIEKGQTVTLRCDPISGHDNLYWYRRVMGKEIKFLLHFVKESKQDESGMPNNRFLAERTGGTYSTLKVQPAELEDSGVYFCASSYRADYGYTFGSGTRLTVV.

The V call is TRBV7-2, the J call TRBJ1-3; D not certain. This CDR3 contains 15 residues. V was shortened by 4 bases and J by 0 bases, with 10 bases between the two germline ends. The germline gives CDR1 SGHTA, CDR2 FQGNSA. DNA of the CDR3: TGTGCCAGCAGCTACAAGGGCAACTCTGGAAACACCATATATTTT. Translating gives CASSYKGNSGNTIYF.

The V call is TRBV5-1, the J call TRBJ1-2; unclear D gene. V gave up 0 bases and J gave up 3 bases, with 6 bases separating them. CDR1 is SGHRS and CDR2 is YFSETQ in the germline V gene. The CDR3 has 13 amino acids. The CDR3: CASSLGTYYGYTF. The CDR3 bases are TGCGCCAGCAGCTTGGGAACTTACTATGGCTACACCTTC.

The chain joins TRBV7-9 to TRBJ2-3; no definite D call. This CDR3 is built from 12 residues. The V gene lost 1 base and the J gene lost 3 bases, with 2 bases spanning the gap. CDR1 and CDR2 (germline): SEHNR, FQNEAQ (reference sequence). The CDR3 nucleotides are TGTGCCAGCAGCTTAGAGACAGATACGCAGTATTTT. It specifies CASSLETDTQYF.

Written as DNA, the CDR3 is TGTGCCAGCAGTCGACAGGGAGCTTCACCCCTCCACTTT. As protein: CASSRQGASPLHF. V gene TRBV12-3 or TRBV12-4 combines with J gene TRBJ1-6, with 7 nucleotides matching TRBD1. This CDR3 has 13 amino acids. Trimming removed 5 bases from V and 9 bases from J; junction bases left unmatched: 4.

CDR3 coding DNA: TGTGCCAGTAGTACTCCCAACACAGGCTCCTACAATGAGCAGTTCTTC. This translates into CASSTPNTGSYNEQFF. This chain joins TRBV19 and TRBJ2-1; possibly TRBD1 for D (5 bases). CDR1 and CDR2 (germline): LNHDA, SQIVND (reference sequence). The CDR3 is 16 residues long. Trimming removed 4 bases at V and 0 bases at J, with 13 bases between.

The chain joins TRBV10-1 to TRBJ2-1; a weak D match, TRBD2 (6 bases). Between the trimmed V and J ends, which lost 0 bases and 4 bases, there was a span of 19 bases. The germline V gene has CDR1 WNHNN and CDR2 SYGVQD (reference sequence). CDR3 length: 18 amino acids. CDR3 residues: CASSESVTRWGVYNEQFF. CDR3 bases: TGCGCCAGCAGTGAGTCAGTGACCAGGTGGGGGGTTTACAATGAGCAGTTCTTC.

V is TRBV9 and J is TRBJ1-2, with D possibly matching TRBD1 (6 bases). CDR1 and CDR2 (germline): SGDLS, YYNGEE. Trimming shortened V by 6 bases and J by 7 bases, and 25 bases separated the two germline ends. This CDR3 is built from 16 residues. This CDR3 reads CASTKGTGRGSLGYTF. The CDR3 DNA is TGTGCCAGCACCAAAGGAACGGGCAGGGGCTCCCTTGGCTACACCTTC. The full variable domain, its missing parts supplied by reference TRBV9 and TRBJ1-2, is DSGVTQTPKHLITATGQRVTLRCSPRSGDLSVYWYQQSLDQGLQFLIQYYNGEERAKGNILERFSAQQFPDLHSELNLSSLELGDSALYFCASTKGTGRGSLGYTFGSGTRLTVV.

The chain has TRBV7-9 and TRBJ1-1; 9 bases fit TRBD1. Germline values: CDR1 SEHNR, CDR2 FQNEAQ (reference sequence). V lost 5 bases, J lost 7 bases, and 8 bases stayed unmatched. This CDR3 contains 14 residues. The DNA of the CDR3 is TGTGCCAGCAGCCAAGGGACAGGGACGGGTGAAGCTTTCTTT. This codes for CASSQGTGTGEAFF.

This chain joins TRBV7-9 and TRBJ2-1, with 7 bases matching TRBD2. The CDR3 covers 15 residues. With V trimmed by 5 bases and J by 0 bases, 4 bases remained unmatched. CDR1 is SEHNR and CDR2 is FQNEAQ in the germline V gene (reference sequence). The CDR3 loop is CASSEAGSSYNEQFF. Here the CDR3 DNA reads TGTGCCAGCAGCGAAGCGGGGAGCTCCTACAATGAGCAGTTCTTC.

A note on this clone: Other DNA variants within this sample encode the same CDR3. J is TRBJ2-3 and V is TRBV6-4; D may be TRBD1 (5 bases). CDR1 MRHNA and CDR2 SNTAGT come from the germline V gene. The CDR3 is 14 residues long. Trimming removed 0 bases at V and 2 bases at J, with 6 bases between. CDR3 sequence (DNA): TGTGCCAGCAGTGACTCAGGGGACACAGATACGCAGTATTTT. This encodes CASSDSGDTDTQYF.

V usage is TRBV28 and J usage is TRBJ2-5, with 14 bases lining up with TRBD2. Looked up from germline, CDR1 is MDHEN and CDR2 is SYDVKM. The CDR3 has 17 residues. Trimming took 7 bases from V and 5 from J; bases not matched to a gene: 12. In DNA form, the CDR3 reads TGTGCCAGCAAACCATGGGAGACTAGCGGGAGGGGTGAGACCCAGTACTTC. Residues: CASKPWETSGRGETQYF. The variable domain in full, completed from reference TRBV28 and TRBJ2-5, reads DVKVTQSSRYLVKRTGEKVFLECVQDMDHENMFWYRQDPGLGLRLIYFSYDVKMKEKGDIPEGYSVSREKKERFSLILESASTNQTSMYLCASKPWETSGRGETQYFGPGTRLLVL.

This clone was recorded once. The gene calls are TRBV6-2 or TRBV6-3 and TRBJ1-6; D unclear. V lost 4 bases and J 8 bases, leaving 18 bases between the germline ends. The germline V gene has CDR1 MNHEY and CDR2 SVGEGT. The length of the CDR3 is 16 residues. Here the CDR3 reads CASSLEPDQRDSPLHF. CDR3 coding DNA: TGTGCCAGCAGTTTGGAGCCGGACCAGCGAGATTCACCCCTCCACTTT.

This clone has just one count. The chain joins TRBV27 to TRBJ2-5, with unresolved D. The CDR3 totals 11 residues. Germline CDR1 reads MNHEY; CDR2 reads SMNVEV (reference sequence). The V end lost 2 bases, the J end lost 5 bases, and 3 bases lay between the germline ends. This CDR3 reads CASSLLETQYF. Written as DNA, the CDR3 is TGTGCCAGCAGTTTACTGGAGACCCAGTACTTC.

J is TRBJ2-7 and V is TRBV4-2, with 8 bases matching TRBD2. This CDR3 region has 15 residues. From germline, CDR1 is LGHNA and CDR2 YNFKEQ. Germline trimming cut 2 bases from V and 4 bases from J; bases unmatched to any gene: 7. The CDR3 reads CASSQTSGDGYEQYF. CDR3 sequence (DNA): TGTGCCAGCAGCCAAACTAGCGGAGATGGGTACGAGCAGTACTTC.

This clone appeared a single time. V is TRBV5-1 and J is TRBJ2-5; D could derive from TRBD1 or TRBD2 (6 bases each). The CDR3 extends over 14 amino acids. V was cut by 5 bases and J by 4 bases, with 15 bases left in between. Germline CDR1 and CDR2: SGHRS and YFSETQ. This CDR3 is CASRGGGVVETQYF. For the CDR3, the DNA is TGCGCCAGCAGAGGAGGGGGTGTGGTAGAGACCCAGTACTTC.

The chain is built from TRBV28 and TRBJ1-2; D might be TRBD1 (5 bases). The CDR3 has 14 amino acids. Germline CDR1 and CDR2: MDHEN and SYDVKM. V shed 6 bases and J shed 3 bases, with 14 bases lying between them. In nucleotides, the CDR3 is TGTGCCAGCAGCGAGACCAGGGACCACTATGGCTACACCTTC. Translating gives CASSETRDHYGYTF.